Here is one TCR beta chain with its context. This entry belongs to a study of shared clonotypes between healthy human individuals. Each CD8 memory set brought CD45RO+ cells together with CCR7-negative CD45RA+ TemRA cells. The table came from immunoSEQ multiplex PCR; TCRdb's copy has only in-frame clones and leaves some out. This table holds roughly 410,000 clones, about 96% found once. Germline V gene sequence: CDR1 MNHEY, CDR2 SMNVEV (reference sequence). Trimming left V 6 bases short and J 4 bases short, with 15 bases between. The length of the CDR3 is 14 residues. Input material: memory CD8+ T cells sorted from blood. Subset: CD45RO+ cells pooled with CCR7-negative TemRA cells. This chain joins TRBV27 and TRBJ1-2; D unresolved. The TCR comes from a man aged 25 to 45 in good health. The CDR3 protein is CASSLGRSGYGYTF. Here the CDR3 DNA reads TGTGCCAGCAGCCTAGGACGGAGCGGCTATGGCTACACCTTC.